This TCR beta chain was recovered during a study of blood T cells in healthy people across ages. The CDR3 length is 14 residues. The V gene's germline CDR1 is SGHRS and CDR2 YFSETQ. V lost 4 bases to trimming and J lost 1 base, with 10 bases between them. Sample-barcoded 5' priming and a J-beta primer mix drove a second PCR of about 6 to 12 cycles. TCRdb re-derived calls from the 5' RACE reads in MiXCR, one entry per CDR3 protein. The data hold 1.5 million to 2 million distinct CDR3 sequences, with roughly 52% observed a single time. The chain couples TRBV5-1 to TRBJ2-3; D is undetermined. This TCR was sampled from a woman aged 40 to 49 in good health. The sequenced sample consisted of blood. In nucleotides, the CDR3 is TGCGCCAGCAGCCAGGTTATGGGCACAGATACGCAGTATTTT. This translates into CASSQVMGTDTQYF.